The 24 T cell receptor beta chains below were found in one sample sequenced in a study of spatial heterogeneity in lung cancer. Broader study findings: It was found that expanded intratumoral alpha and beta TCR counts tracked tumor mutation counts.

The time point is: sample taken at primary tumor resection. TCRdb recomputed calls from the 5' RACE reads with MiXCR, one row per CDR3 protein. Of roughly 17,000 distinct CDR3 sequences listed, 9.5% to 10% are singletons. What these receptors recognize is not known. Sequenced here: lung tumor tissue, sampled at surgery. The receptors were gathered from a female donor with early-stage non-small cell lung cancer.

This clonotype was counted many times. This beta chain is a stray sequence in a library constructed for alpha chains; its clone size is not meaningful. This chain links TRBV27 with TRBJ1-6; D remains ambiguous. This CDR3 region has 12 residues. The V and J ends lost 8 bases and 5 bases respectively, with 7 bases between them. Germline lookup yields CDR1 MNHEY and CDR2 SMNVEV (reference sequence). As DNA, the CDR3 is TGTGCCAGCGGCAAGAATAATTCACCCCTCCACTTT. Translating gives CASGKNNSPLHF.

With respect to this clonotype: This beta chain appears as a stray read in a library generated for alpha chains; its size is not informative. The genes are TRBV7-2 and TRBJ2-5; 8 bases are a match to TRBD2. The CDR3 totals 15 residues. Losses at the gene ends were 4 bases for V and 5 bases for J; bases not matched to a gene: 9. Germline lookup yields CDR1 SGHTA and CDR2 FQGNSA. The CDR3 reads CASSSRRGAGETQYF. The CDR3 nucleotides read TGTGCCAGCAGCTCACGGCGGGGGGCCGGGGAGACCCAGTACTTC.

On this clonotype: A library prepared for alpha chains yielded this beta chain as an off-target read; its size is of little meaning. The V call is TRBV5-6, the J call TRBJ2-5; tentative D call: TRBD1 (5 bases). Trimming took 2 bases from V and 3 from J, leaving 8 bases between them. The CDR3 loop spans 13 amino acids. Germline lookup yields CDR1 SGHDT and CDR2 YYEEEE. The CDR3 coding sequence is TGTGCCAGCAGCTTTACAGGCGAAGAGACCCAGTACTTC. It codes for CASSFTGEETQYF.

Turning to this clonotype: No conserved phenylalanine or tryptophan ends this CDR3, so it is likely a read error. This beta chain appears as a stray read in a library generated for alpha chains; its size is not informative. V is TRBV4-1 and J is TRBJ2-3; 7 nucleotides agree with TRBD2. The junction had 2 bases not matched to a gene; V was cut back by 4 bases and J by 4 bases. The CDR3 covers 13 residues. The germline CDR1 and CDR2 sequences are MGHRA and YSYEKL. The CDR3: CASSPRGADTQYS. As DNA, the CDR3 is TGCGCCAGCAGCCCCCGGGGGGCAGATACGCAGTATTCT.

This clonotype appeared many times. This beta chain slipped into a library made for alpha chains as a stray read, so its size is not meaningful. The V and J genes are TRBV5-1 and TRBJ1-1, with D uncertain. V was clipped by 0 bases and J by 2 bases, with 17 bases between them. CDR3 length equals 17 residues. The germline gives CDR1 SGHRS, CDR2 YFSETQ. The CDR3 loop reads CASSLAGRREFNTEAFF. The DNA of the CDR3 is TGCGCCAGCAGCTTGGCCGGGAGGCGCGAGTTTAACACTGAAGCTTTCTTT.

This clonotype was seen only a few times. Because this beta chain is a stray read in a library intended to capture alpha chains, its abundance should not be given much weight. The chain combines TRBV2 with TRBJ2-6, with unresolved D. Trimming removed 7 bases from V and 0 bases from J, with 10 bases in between. The CDR3 has 15 amino acids. CDR1 and CDR2 from the germline V gene are SNHLY and FYNNEI. The CDR3 coding sequence is TGTGCCAGCACCAAAGAGAACTCTGGGGCCAACGTCCTGACTTTC. This sequence encodes CASTKENSGANVLTF.

For this clonotype: The size of this beta chain means little, since it is a stray read in a library made for alpha chains. This chain connects TRBV20-1 to TRBJ1-5, with 7 bases that match TRBD1. The V and J ends lost 5 bases and 3 bases, in that order; junction bases with no gene match: 4. The CDR3 runs to 13 residues. Per the germline V gene, CDR1 is DFQATT and CDR2 is SNEGSKA (reference sequence). This CDR3 reads CSASGQFNQPQHF. The DNA for the CDR3 is TGCAGTGCTTCGGGACAGTTCAATCAGCCCCAGCATTTT.

With respect to this clonotype: This beta chain turned up in a library designed for alpha chains; as an off-target read, its abundance says little. The V gene is TRBV12-2, the J gene TRBJ2-7. TRBV12-2 is a listed pseudogene. The CDR3 runs 16 residues. CDR3 in DNA: TGTGCAAGTCGCTTAGCGCAAGCGAGACTGAATTACGAGCAGTACTTC. It codes for CASRLAQARLNYEQYF.

This clonotype was observed a few times. The size of this beta chain means little, since it is a stray read in a library made for alpha chains. The chain joins TRBV29-1 to TRBJ2-5; D remains unclear. Germline CDR1 is SQVTM and CDR2 is ANQGSEA. This CDR3 comprises 13 residues. V dropped 2 bases and J dropped 1 base, with 8 bases sitting between them. Here the CDR3 DNA reads TGCAGCGTTGAAACAGTTTTCCAAGAGACCCAGTACTTC. Encoded protein: CSVETVFQETQYF.

This clonotype has at least ten counts. This beta chain was picked up by a library intended for alpha chains and is off target, so its count carries little meaning. CDR3 nucleotide sequence: TGTGCCAGCAGCACCCGGAAGGTGAGGTCCGGCATAGATAGCAATCAGCCCCAGCATTTT. It specifies CASSTRKVRSGIDSNQPQHF. The V call is TRBV21-1, the J call TRBJ1-5; TRBD1 is the table's D call, not checked against the DNA. TRBV21-1 is given as a pseudogene. There are 20 residues in the CDR3.

This clonotype was counted at least ten times. The library was built for alpha chains, so this beta chain is an off-target read and its size means little. The gene calls are TRBV7-6 and TRBJ1-1; 9 bases are a match to TRBD1. The junction had 8 bases not matched to a gene; V was cut back by 5 bases and J by 1 base. The CDR3 contains 16 residues. CDR1 SGHVS and CDR2 FNYEAQ come from the germline V gene. The CDR3 DNA is TGTGCCAGCAGCCCCGGGACAGGGTCCGCGAACACTGAAGCTTTCTTT. It codes for CASSPGTGSANTEAFF.

The sample holds many counts of this clonotype. Found in a library prepared for alpha chains, this beta chain is an off-target read, and its abundance has little meaning. This rearrangement joins TRBV29-1 to TRBJ2-1; the match to TRBD2 covers 11 bases. After removal of 4 bases from V and 12 bases from J, the junction contained 8 bases not matched to a gene. This CDR3 spans 13 amino acids. Germline-derived CDR1 and CDR2 are SQVTM and ANQGSEA. CDR3 nucleotides: TGCAGCGTTGTAGCGGGGGGGATTTGGGCGCAGTTCTTC. This translates into CSVVAGGIWAQFF.

At least ten counts were recorded for this clonotype. A library made for alpha chains picked up this beta chain off target, so its size means little. V is TRBV5-1 and J is TRBJ2-6; 9 bases map to TRBD1. There are 18 residues in the CDR3. Germline CDR1 SGHRS, CDR2 YFSETQ. V shed 4 bases, J shed 4 bases, and the junction held 12 bases outside the gene matches. CDR3 amino acids: CASSPRTGAPGGANVLTF. The CDR3 DNA is TGCGCCAGCAGCCCGCGGACAGGGGCCCCGGGAGGGGCCAACGTCCTGACTTTC.

Only a few counts were recorded for this clonotype. Within a library made for alpha chains, this beta chain is off target, and its count is uninformative. This chain connects TRBV7-2 to TRBJ2-5; D is perhaps TRBD1 (6 bases). Deletions cut 7 bases from V and 2 bases from J, with 17 bases between. The CDR3 runs 15 residues. Germline CDR1 reads SGHTA; CDR2 reads FQGNSA. The CDR3 reads CASMGLDSHQETQYF. As DNA, the CDR3 is TGTGCCAGCATGGGTTTGGACAGCCATCAAGAGACCCAGTACTTC.

This clonotype was picked up many times. This beta chain came through as a stray read in a library set up for alpha chains, and its size says little. The rearrangement joins TRBV12-3 or TRBV12-4 to TRBJ2-1, with D uncertain. The CDR3 sequence is 16 residues long. V was trimmed by 2 bases and J by 2 bases, leaving 13 bases between them. CDR3 loop: CASSLIGGSPYNEQFF. The CDR3 DNA follows: TGTGCCAGCAGTTTAATAGGCGGTTCTCCCTACAATGAGCAGTTCTTC.

With respect to this clonotype: In a library made to pick up alpha chains, this beta chain is a stray read with a size that means little. J is TRBJ1-4 and V is TRBV6-1; TRBD1 matches at 7 bases. Germline CDR1 and CDR2: MNHNS and SASEGT. This CDR3 spans 16 amino acids. The V segment lost 2 bases and the J segment 4 bases; nucleotides outside the gene matches: 7. CDR3: CASSEYLGQSNEKLFF. In nucleotides, the CDR3 is TGTGCCAGCAGTGAATATCTGGGACAGAGTAATGAAAAACTGTTTTTT.

The sample holds a few counts of this clonotype. Found in a library prepared for alpha chains, this beta chain is an off-target read, and its abundance has little meaning. V gene TRBV7-2 combines with J gene TRBJ1-5; D not resolved. The CDR3 is 15 amino acids. V lost 1 base and J 4 bases, leaving 11 bases between the germline ends. In germline, CDR1 is SGHTA, CDR2 FQGNSA. The CDR3 region has the DNA TGTGCCAGCAGCTTAGGCCCTCCGGGGAATCAGCCCCAGCATTTT. Its translation: CASSLGPPGNQPQHF.

This clonotype was seen only a few times. This beta chain is an off-target read within a library intended for alpha chains, so its frequency means little. The chain has TRBV11-2 and TRBJ2-3, with a weak D call TRBD2 (6 bases). The CDR3 is 11 residues long. The germline V and J ends were trimmed by 4 bases and 11 bases, with 10 bases remaining between them. Per germline, CDR1 SGHAT and CDR2 FQNNGV. CDR3 sequence reads: CASSSRDWQYF. In DNA, the CDR3 is TGTGCCAGCAGCTCCCGGGACTGGCAGTATTTT.

In the case of this clonotype: This beta chain came through as a stray read in a library set up for alpha chains, and its size says little. CDR3 region: CASSLDVGSYNSPLHF. The CDR3 nucleotides read TGCGCCAGCAGCTTGGATGTAGGGTCTTATAATTCACCCCTCCACTTT. The chain carries TRBV5-1 and TRBJ1-6; D is unresolved. Germline CDR1 reads SGHRS; CDR2 reads YFSETQ. The CDR3 loop spans 16 amino acids. V was shortened by 0 bases and J by 4 bases, with 11 bases between the two germline ends. Full variable domain (remainder filled in from reference TRBV5-1 and TRBJ1-6): KAGVTQTPRYLIKTRGQQVTLSCSPISGHRSVSWYQQTPGQGLQFLFEYFSETQRNKGNFPGRFSGRQFSNSRSEMNVSTLELGDSALYLCASSLDVGSYNSPLHFGNGTRLTVT.

Notes on this clonotype: A library made for alpha chains picked up this beta chain off target, so its size means little. The chain carries TRBV11-2 and TRBJ2-1; no reliable D call. V was trimmed by 0 bases and J by 3 bases, leaving 9 bases between them. The CDR3 is 15 residues long. Germline V gene sequence: CDR1 SGHAT, CDR2 FQNNGV. The CDR3 sequence: CASSLDPGYYNEQFF. The DNA for the CDR3 is TGTGCCAGCAGCTTAGATCCAGGCTACTACAATGAGCAGTTCTTC.

By frequency in the sample, this clonotype is medium-sized. This beta chain is an unintended read in a library built for alpha chains; its size means little. V gene TRBV7-9 combines with J gene TRBJ2-2, with D uncertain. Germline lookup yields CDR1 SEHNR and CDR2 FQNEAQ (reference sequence). This CDR3 contains 13 residues. Trimming removed 5 bases at V and 6 bases at J, with 10 bases between. The CDR3 region is CASSTYSAGELFF. The CDR3 nucleotides are TGTGCCAGCAGCACATACAGTGCCGGGGAGCTGTTTTTT.

Turning to this clonotype: Since the library was made to target alpha chains, this beta chain is a stray read and its abundance is not meaningful. The rearrangement links TRBV6-2 or TRBV6-3 to TRBJ2-7; 8 nucleotides agree with TRBD1. The germline gives CDR1 MNHEY, CDR2 SVGEGT. The CDR3 extends over 15 amino acids. J lost 7 bases, V lost 5 bases, and 13 bases had no gene match. The CDR3: CASSLPGQGSWEQYF. CDR3 in DNA: TGTGCCAGCAGTCTCCCCGGACAGGGATCGTGGGAGCAGTACTTC.

By frequency in the sample, this clonotype is medium-sized. Because the library targeted alpha chains, this beta chain is an off-target read whose size means little. J is TRBJ2-1 and V is TRBV6-5; no clear D. V gave up 4 bases and J gave up 9 bases, with 10 bases separating them. CDR1 is MNHEY, CDR2 SVGAGI, per germline. This CDR3 has 12 amino acids. CDR3 sequence: CASSSRNAEQFF. The CDR3 region has the DNA TGTGCCAGCAGTTCCCGGAACGCTGAGCAGTTCTTC.

This clonotype was picked up a small number of times. The library was prepared for alpha chains; this beta chain is a stray read, so its frequency means little. V and J are TRBV28 and TRBJ1-2; weak D call: TRBD1 (5 bases). With 6 bases removed from V and 0 bases from J, the gap between germline ends came to 5 bases. The CDR3 spans 12 residues. The germline CDR1 and CDR2 sequences are MDHEN and SYDVKM. CDR3 bases: TGTGCCAGCAGGACAGCTAACTATGGCTACACCTTC. Encoded protein: CASRTANYGYTF.